The 2 T cell receptor beta chains presented below share a single source sample, sequenced in a study of human CD8 memory T cell subsets. TCR beta was sequenced from UMI-tagged 5' RACE libraries. Each CDR3 protein gets one entry in TCRdb, which reprocessed the 5' RACE reads and gives no DNA. The repertoire table contains more than 8,000 distinct CDR3 sequences. Material: CD8+ T cells from PBMCs. The receptors were gathered from a human donor in good health.

This clonotype registers medium-sized by frequency. The rearrangement joins TRBV29-1 to TRBJ2-5. The CDR3 is made up of 11 amino acids. Germline assignment: CDR1 SQVTM and CDR2 ANQGSEA. CDR3 residues: CSVELSETQYF.

The CDR3 spells CASRIQGGDGELFF. The chain employs TRBV11-2 and TRBJ2-2; TCRdb returns TRBD1, unconfirmable since there is no DNA. The CDR3 runs 14 residues. The germline V gene has CDR1 SGHAT and CDR2 FQNNGV.